These 14 T cell receptor beta chains were sequenced from one sample in a study of response to subunit inactivated influenza vaccine. TCRdb passed the RT-PCR reads through MiXCR, listing each CDR3 protein once. The sample lists 250,000 to 350,000 distinct CDR3 sequences, about 20% occurring once. The sample was PBMCs from blood, taken about 20 months after vaccination. The receptors originated from a man between 45 and 75 years old who received an inactivated influenza vaccine.

The V gene is TRBV27, the J gene TRBJ2-1, with 11 bases matching TRBD2. CDR1 and CDR2 from the germline V gene are MNHEY and SMNVEV (reference sequence). J was trimmed by 4 bases and V by 6 bases; bases with no gene match: 8. The CDR3 consists of 16 residues. The CDR3 DNA is TGTGCCAGCAGAATAGCGGGGGGGCTATTATACAATGAGCAGTTCTTC. As protein: CASRIAGGLLYNEQFF.

This clonotype was observed a handful of times. The chain uses TRBV9 and TRBJ2-4; D may match TRBD1 or TRBD2 (5 bases each). CDR3 length: 15 amino acids. The V and J ends lost 3 bases and 0 bases respectively, with 10 bases between them. The germline CDR1 and CDR2 sequences are SGDLS and YYNGEE. CDR3 sequence reads: CASSGGTVAKNIQYF. The CDR3 DNA is TGTGCCAGCAGCGGGGGGACCGTAGCCAAAAACATTCAGTACTTC.

The rearrangement links TRBV20-1 to TRBJ1-5, with D perhaps TRBD1 (5 bases). Germline values: CDR1 DFQATT, CDR2 SNEGSKA (reference sequence). V lost 3 bases and J 7 bases, leaving 16 bases between the germline ends. This CDR3 comprises 14 residues. CDR3 sequence (DNA): TGCAGTGCTAGTCTTGCAGGGTCAAACCAGCCCCAGCATTTT. Translated: CSASLAGSNQPQHF.

This clonotype came up a few times. The rearrangement uses TRBV28 and TRBJ1-5; D remains unclear. Trimming left V 7 bases short and J 0 bases short, with 19 bases between. The CDR3 is 17 residues long. The germline V gene encodes CDR1 MDHEN and CDR2 SYDVKM. CDR3 coding DNA: TGTGCCAGCAATGTGTTTGGGCGCGTTCTTAGCAATCAGCCCCAGCATTTT. This gives the protein CASNVFGRVLSNQPQHF.

This clonotype was counted many times. V gene TRBV7-2 combines with J gene TRBJ1-1; the D gene is possibly TRBD1 (5 bases). The length of the CDR3 is 14 residues. V was shortened by 3 bases and J by 0 bases, with 8 bases between the two germline ends. CDR1 is SGHTA and CDR2 is FQGNSA in the germline V gene. CDR3 amino acids: CASSLSGLNTEAFF. DNA of the CDR3: TGTGCCAGCAGCTTGTCAGGGTTGAACACTGAAGCTTTCTTT.

This clonotype was recorded only once. The chain links TRBV12-3 or TRBV12-4 to TRBJ2-1; no clear D gene. CDR3 size: 13 residues. V was pared by 3 bases and J by 7 bases, with 10 bases between. Here the CDR3 reads CASSFVSPNEQFF. In nucleotides, the CDR3 is TGTGCCAGCAGTTTCGTTAGCCCTAATGAGCAGTTCTTC.

This clonotype was picked up a small number of times. The gene calls are TRBV5-1 and TRBJ2-1; D is tentatively TRBD1 or TRBD2 (5 bases each). The germline CDR1 and CDR2 sequences are SGHRS and YFSETQ. V lost 2 bases and J lost 4, with 13 bases in between. This CDR3 contains 15 residues. DNA of the CDR3: TGCGCCAGCAGCTTTTCCGGGACCGAATACAATGAGCAGTTCTTC. Translation gives CASSFSGTEYNEQFF.

This clonotype was seen at least ten times. This chain connects TRBV12-3 or TRBV12-4 to TRBJ1-5; D not certain. Trimming removed 4 bases from V and 0 bases from J, with 10 bases in between. The CDR3 has 15 residues. In nucleotides, the CDR3 is TGTGCCAGCAGTTCGAGCCAGGTTAGCAATCAGCCCCAGCATTTT. Translated, it gives CASSSSQVSNQPQHF.

This clonotype was observed a handful of times. The V call is TRBV5-1, the J call TRBJ2-2; 11 nucleotides agree with TRBD2. The germline V gene has CDR1 SGHRS and CDR2 YFSETQ. Trimming cost V 2 bases and J 1 base; bases outside gene matches: 4. The CDR3 consists of 17 residues. Here the CDR3 reads CASSLRTSGQNTGELFF. DNA of the CDR3: TGCGCCAGCAGCTTAAGGACTAGCGGGCAGAACACCGGGGAGCTGTTTTTT.

V gene TRBV19 combines with J gene TRBJ1-5, with D possibly TRBD1 on 5 matching bases. V dropped 3 bases and J dropped 2 bases, with 17 bases sitting between them. The germline gives CDR1 LNHDA, CDR2 SQIVND (reference sequence). The CDR3 loop spans 17 amino acids. The CDR3 nucleotides read TGTGCCAGTAGTATCTCCCTGGGTCAGGGAGGCAATCAGCCCCAGCATTTT. Its protein product is CASSISLGQGGNQPQHF.

This chain joins TRBV28 and TRBJ1-6, with D possibly TRBD1 on 5 matching bases. Trimming left V 7 bases short and J 4 bases short, with 14 bases between. Germline V gene data show CDR1 as MDHEN and CDR2 as SYDVKM. This CDR3 has 15 residues. The DNA of the CDR3 is TGTGCCAGCAATAGGGACGGCGTATATAATTCACCCCTCCACTTT. Its translation: CASNRDGVYNSPLHF.

This clonotype was found a few times. The chain employs TRBV10-3 and TRBJ1-2, with D uncertain. The V end was cut by 9 bases, the J end by 1 base, with 15 bases between. Germline V gene lookup returns CDR1 ENHRY and CDR2 SYGVKD. The CDR3 runs to 14 residues. CDR3 region: CAMLDLTFNYGYTF. The DNA of the CDR3 is TGTGCCATGCTCGACTTAACGTTTAACTATGGCTACACCTTC.

The J gene is TRBJ1-1, the V gene TRBV6-5; maybe TRBD1 (5 bases). The germline V gene encodes CDR1 MNHEY and CDR2 SVGAGI. The V and J ends lost 2 bases and 2 bases respectively, with 18 bases between them. This CDR3 has 17 residues. CDR3 in amino acids: CASSYAPGPSSNTEAFF. CDR3 bases: TGTGCCAGCAGTTACGCACCAGGGCCTTCGAGCAACACTGAAGCTTTCTTT.

The chain uses TRBV20-1 and TRBJ2-5, with TRBD1 matching over 8 bases. The germline V gene encodes CDR1 DFQATT and CDR2 SNEGSKA (reference sequence). CDR3 size: 13 residues. With V trimmed by 1 base and J by 5 bases, 3 bases remained unmatched. In DNA, the CDR3 is TGCAGTGCTAGAGCGGGACAGGAGGAGACCCAGTACTTC. It is translated as CSARAGQEETQYF.